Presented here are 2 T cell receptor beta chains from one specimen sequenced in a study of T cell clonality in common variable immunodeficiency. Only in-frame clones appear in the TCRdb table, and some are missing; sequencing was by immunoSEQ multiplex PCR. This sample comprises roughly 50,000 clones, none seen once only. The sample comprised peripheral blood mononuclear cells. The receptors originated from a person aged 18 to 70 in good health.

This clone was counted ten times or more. CDR3 DNA (partial): TGTGCCAGCAGCCAAGATCTGGCTAGCGGGAGCGATGAG. This codes for CASSQDLASGSDE. The whole CDR3 sequence is CASSQDLASGSDEQFF. This chain links TRBV4-2 with TRBJ2-1; TRBD2 matches at 10 bases. The read comes to an end 3 residues before the CDR3 does, leaving the germline J gene to fill in the end. From germline, CDR1 is LGHNA and CDR2 YNFKEQ. Germline trimming cut 0 bases from V and 8 bases from J; bases unmatched to any gene: 7. The CDR3 consists of 16 residues.

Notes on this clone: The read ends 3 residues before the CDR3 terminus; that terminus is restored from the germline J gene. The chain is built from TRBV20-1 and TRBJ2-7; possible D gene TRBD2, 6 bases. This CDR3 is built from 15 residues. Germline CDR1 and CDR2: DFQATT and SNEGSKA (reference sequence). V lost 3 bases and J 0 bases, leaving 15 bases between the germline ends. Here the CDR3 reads CSARGGERPSYEQYF. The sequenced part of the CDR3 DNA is TGCAGTGCTAGGGGGGGTGAGAGGCCCTCCTACGAG.